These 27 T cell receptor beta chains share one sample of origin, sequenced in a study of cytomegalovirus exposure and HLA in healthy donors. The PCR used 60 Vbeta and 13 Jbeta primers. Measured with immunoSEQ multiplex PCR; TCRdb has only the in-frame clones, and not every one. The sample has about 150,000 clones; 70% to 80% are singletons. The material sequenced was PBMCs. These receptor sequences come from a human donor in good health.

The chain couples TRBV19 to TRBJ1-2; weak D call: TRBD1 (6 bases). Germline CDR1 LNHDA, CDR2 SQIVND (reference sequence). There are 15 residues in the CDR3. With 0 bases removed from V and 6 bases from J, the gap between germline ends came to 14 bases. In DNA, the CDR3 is TGTGCCAGTAGTATAGATTGGCGGGGGCTTAATGGCTACACCTTC. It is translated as CASSIDWRGLNGYTF.

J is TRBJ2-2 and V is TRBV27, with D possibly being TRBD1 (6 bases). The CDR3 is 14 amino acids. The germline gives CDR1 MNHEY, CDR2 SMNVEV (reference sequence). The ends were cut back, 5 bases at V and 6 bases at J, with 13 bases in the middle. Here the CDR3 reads CASSQTGPPGELFF. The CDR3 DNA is TGTGCCAGCAGTCAGACAGGTCCCCCCGGGGAGCTGTTTTTT.

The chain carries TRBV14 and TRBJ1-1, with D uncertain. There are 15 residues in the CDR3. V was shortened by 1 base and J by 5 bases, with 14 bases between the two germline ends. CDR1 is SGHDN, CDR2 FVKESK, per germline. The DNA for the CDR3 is TGTGCCAGCAGCCAAGTAGGGAGGCAGTATACTGAAGCTTTCTTT. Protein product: CASSQVGRQYTEAFF.

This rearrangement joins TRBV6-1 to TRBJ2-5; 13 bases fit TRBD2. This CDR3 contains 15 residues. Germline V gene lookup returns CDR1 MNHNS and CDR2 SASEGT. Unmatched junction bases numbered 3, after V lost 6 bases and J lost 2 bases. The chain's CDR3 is CASRRLAGGQETQYF. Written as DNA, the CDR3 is TGTGCCAGCAGACGACTAGCGGGGGGTCAAGAGACCCAGTACTTC.

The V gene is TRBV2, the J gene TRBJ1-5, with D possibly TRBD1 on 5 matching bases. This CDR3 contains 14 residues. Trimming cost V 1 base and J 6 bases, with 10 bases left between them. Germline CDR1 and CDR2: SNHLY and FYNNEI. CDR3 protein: CASSEGAGRQPQHF. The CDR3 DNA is TGTGCCAGCAGTGAAGGGGCAGGGCGTCAGCCCCAGCATTTT.

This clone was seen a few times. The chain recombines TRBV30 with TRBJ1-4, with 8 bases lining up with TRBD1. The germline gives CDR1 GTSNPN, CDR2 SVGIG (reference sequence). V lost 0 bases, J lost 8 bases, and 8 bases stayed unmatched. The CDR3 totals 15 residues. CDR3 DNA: TGTGCCTGGAGTGTACGCACAGGGGGATCCGAAAAACTGTTTTTT. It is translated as CAWSVRTGGSEKLFF. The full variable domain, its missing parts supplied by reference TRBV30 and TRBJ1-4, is SQTIHQWPATLVQPVGSPLSLECTVEGTSNPNLYWYRQAAGRGLQLLFYSVGIGQISSEVPQNLSASRPQDRQFILSSKKLLLSDSGFYLCAWSVRTGGSEKLFFGSGTQLSVL.

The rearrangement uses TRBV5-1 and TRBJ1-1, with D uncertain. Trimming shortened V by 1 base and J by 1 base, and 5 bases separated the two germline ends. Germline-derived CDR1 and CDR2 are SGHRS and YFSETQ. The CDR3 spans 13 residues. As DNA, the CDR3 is TGCGCCAGCAGCTTGCCAGAGAACACTGAAGCTTTCTTT. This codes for CASSLPENTEAFF.

The CDR3 bases are TGCGCCAGCAGCCAAGGGCCCGCAACCTCGGGTGGCTACACCTTC. It codes for CASSQGPATSGGYTF. The chain carries TRBV4-1 and TRBJ1-2; D is uncertain. V lost 1 base to trimming and J lost 7 bases, with 16 bases between them. The CDR3 is made up of 15 amino acids. CDR1 MGHRA and CDR2 YSYEKL come from the germline V gene.

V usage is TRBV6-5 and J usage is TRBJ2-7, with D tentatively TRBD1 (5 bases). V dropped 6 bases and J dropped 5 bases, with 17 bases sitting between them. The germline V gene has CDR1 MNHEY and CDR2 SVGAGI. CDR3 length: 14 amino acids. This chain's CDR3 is CASSYQDSNDEQYF. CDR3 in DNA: TGTGCCAGCAGCTACCAAGACAGTAACGACGAGCAGTACTTC.

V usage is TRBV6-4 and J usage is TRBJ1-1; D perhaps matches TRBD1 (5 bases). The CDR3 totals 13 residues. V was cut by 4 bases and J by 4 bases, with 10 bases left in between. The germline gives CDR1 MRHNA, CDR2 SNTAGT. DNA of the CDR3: TGTGCCAGCAGTGCAGGAAGGGGCACTGAAGCTTTCTTT. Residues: CASSAGRGTEAFF.

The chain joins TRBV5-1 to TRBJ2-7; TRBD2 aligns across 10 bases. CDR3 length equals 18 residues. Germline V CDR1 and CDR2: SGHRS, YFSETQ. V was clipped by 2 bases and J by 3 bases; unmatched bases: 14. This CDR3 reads CASSLASGGNPGDYEQYF. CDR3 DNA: TGCGCCAGCAGCTTAGCTAGCGGGGGCAACCCAGGGGACTACGAGCAGTACTTC.

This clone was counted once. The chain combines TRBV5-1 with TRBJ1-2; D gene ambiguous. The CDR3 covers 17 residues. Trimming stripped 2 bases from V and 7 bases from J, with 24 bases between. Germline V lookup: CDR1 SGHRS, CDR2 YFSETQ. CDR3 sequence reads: CASSFGNPTTREGGYTF. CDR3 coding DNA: TGCGCCAGCAGCTTCGGGAACCCCACAACCCGGGAGGGTGGCTACACCTTC.

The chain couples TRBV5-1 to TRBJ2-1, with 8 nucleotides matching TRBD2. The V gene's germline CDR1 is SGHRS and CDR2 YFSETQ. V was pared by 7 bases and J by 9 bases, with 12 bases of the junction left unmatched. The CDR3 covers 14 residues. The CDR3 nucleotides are TGCGCCAGCCGAGACGTGCGGGGGGCGACTGAGCAGTTCTTC. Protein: CASRDVRGATEQFF.

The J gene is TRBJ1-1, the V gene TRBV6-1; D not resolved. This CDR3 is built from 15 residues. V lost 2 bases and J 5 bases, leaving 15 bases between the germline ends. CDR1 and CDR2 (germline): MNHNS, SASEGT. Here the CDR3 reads CASSETAGPGTEAFF. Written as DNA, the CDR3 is TGTGCCAGCAGTGAAACAGCAGGCCCGGGGACTGAAGCTTTCTTT.

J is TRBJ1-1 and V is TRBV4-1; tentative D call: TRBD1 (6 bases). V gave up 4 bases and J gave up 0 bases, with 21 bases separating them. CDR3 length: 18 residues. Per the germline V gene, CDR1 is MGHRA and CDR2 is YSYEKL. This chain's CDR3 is CASSRIWGPRKMNTEAFF. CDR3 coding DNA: TGCGCCAGCAGCCGAATCTGGGGGCCGCGGAAAATGAACACTGAAGCTTTCTTT.

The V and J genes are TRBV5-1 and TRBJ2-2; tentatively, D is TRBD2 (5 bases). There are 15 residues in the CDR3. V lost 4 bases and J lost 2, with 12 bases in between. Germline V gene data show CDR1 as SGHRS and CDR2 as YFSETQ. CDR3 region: CASSHRDQNTGELFF. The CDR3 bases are TGCGCCAGCAGCCACCGGGATCAAAACACCGGGGAGCTGTTTTTT.

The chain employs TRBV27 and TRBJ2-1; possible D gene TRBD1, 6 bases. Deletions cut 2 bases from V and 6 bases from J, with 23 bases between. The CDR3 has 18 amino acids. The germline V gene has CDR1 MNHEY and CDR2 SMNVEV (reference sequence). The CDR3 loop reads CASSLVRLALDRPNEQFF. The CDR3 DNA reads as TGTGCCAGCAGTTTAGTAAGGCTCGCGTTGGACAGACCCAATGAGCAGTTCTTC.

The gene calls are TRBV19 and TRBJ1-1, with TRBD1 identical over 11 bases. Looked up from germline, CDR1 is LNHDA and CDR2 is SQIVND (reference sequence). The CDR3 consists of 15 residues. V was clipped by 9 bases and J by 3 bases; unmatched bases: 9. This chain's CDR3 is CASNGQGAGDTEAFF. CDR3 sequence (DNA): TGTGCCAGCAACGGACAGGGGGCAGGGGACACTGAAGCTTTCTTT.

The CDR3 is CASSLDSGETQYF. The CDR3 bases are TGTGCCAGCAGTTTAGACAGTGGAGAGACCCAGTACTTC. V gene TRBV27 combines with J gene TRBJ2-5; D is perhaps TRBD1 (5 bases). Trimming removed 2 bases at V and 4 bases at J, with 8 bases between. CDR1 is MNHEY, CDR2 SMNVEV, per germline (reference sequence). This CDR3 spans 13 amino acids.

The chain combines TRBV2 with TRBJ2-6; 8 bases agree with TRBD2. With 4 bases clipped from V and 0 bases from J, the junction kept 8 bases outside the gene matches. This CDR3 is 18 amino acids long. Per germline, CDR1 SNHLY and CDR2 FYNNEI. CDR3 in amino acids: CASSGISGVVSGANVLTF. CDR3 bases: TGTGCCAGCAGTGGTATTAGCGGGGTCGTCTCTGGGGCCAACGTCCTGACTTTC.

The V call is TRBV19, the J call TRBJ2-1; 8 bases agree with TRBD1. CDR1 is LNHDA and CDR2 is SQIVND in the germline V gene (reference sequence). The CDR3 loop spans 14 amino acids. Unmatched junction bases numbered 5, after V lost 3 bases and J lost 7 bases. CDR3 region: CASSIEDRANEQFF. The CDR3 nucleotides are TGTGCCAGTAGTATCGAGGACAGGGCAAATGAGCAGTTCTTC.

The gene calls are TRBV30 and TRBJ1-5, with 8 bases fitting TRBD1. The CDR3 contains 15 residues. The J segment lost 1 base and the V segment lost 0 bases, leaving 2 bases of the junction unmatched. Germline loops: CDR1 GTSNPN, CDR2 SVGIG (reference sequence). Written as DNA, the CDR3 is TGTGCCTGGAGTGTAAGGACAGGGAGCAATCAGCCCCAGCATTTT. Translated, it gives CAWSVRTGSNQPQHF.

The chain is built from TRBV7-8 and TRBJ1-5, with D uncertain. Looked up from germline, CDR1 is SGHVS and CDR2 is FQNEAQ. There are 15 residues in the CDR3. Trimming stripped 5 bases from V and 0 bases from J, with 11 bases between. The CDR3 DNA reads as TGTGCCAGCAGCCAAGACACATCTAGCAATCAGCCCCAGCATTTT. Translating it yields CASSQDTSSNQPQHF.

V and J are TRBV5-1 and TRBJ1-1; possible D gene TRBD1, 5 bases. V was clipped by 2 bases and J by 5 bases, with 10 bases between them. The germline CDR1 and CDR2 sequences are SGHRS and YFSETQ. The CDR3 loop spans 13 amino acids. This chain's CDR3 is CASSLGEETEAFF. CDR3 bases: TGCGCCAGCAGCTTAGGGGAGGAGACTGAAGCTTTCTTT.

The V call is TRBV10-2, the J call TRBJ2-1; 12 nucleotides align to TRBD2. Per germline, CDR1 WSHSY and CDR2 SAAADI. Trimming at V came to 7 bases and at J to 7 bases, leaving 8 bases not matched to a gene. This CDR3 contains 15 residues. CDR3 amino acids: CASTSLLAGGNEQFF. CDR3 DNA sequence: TGCGCCAGCACCTCACTCCTAGCGGGAGGGAATGAGCAGTTCTTC.

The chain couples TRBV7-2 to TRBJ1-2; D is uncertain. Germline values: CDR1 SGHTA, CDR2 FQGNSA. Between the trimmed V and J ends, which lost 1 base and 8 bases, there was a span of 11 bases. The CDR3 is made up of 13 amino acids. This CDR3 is CASSLVRPGGYTF. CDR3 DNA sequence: TGTGCCAGCAGCTTAGTCAGGCCTGGGGGCTACACCTTC.

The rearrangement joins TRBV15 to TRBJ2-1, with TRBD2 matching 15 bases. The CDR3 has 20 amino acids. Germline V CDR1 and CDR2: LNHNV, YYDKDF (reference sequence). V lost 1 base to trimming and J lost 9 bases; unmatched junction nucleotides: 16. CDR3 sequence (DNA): TGTGCCACCAGCAGAGCCAATATAGGACTAGCGGGGGGGCCATCTAGTGAGCAGTTCTTC. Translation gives CATSRANIGLAGGPSSEQFF.